The 29 T cell receptor beta chains reported below all come from one sample, sequenced in a study of tumor-infiltrating lymphocytes in localized non-small cell lung cancer. Measured with immunoSEQ multiplex PCR; TCRdb has only the in-frame clones, and not every one. Seen here are around 2,300 clones, 40% to 60% observed once, and the top ten hold about 13%. The source material was uninvolved lung tissue not adjacent to the tumor. The receptor set was obtained from a human donor with non-small cell lung cancer. Some clones in this sample may be carry-over from other donors' samples.

The rearrangement uses TRBV7-2 and TRBJ2-5; 9 bases fit TRBD1. This CDR3 region has 15 residues. Germline V gene data show CDR1 as SGHTA and CDR2 as FQGNSA. V dropped 5 bases and J dropped 2; count of bases not matched to a gene: 6. The CDR3 loop is CASSQNRGPQETQYF. Here the CDR3 DNA reads TGTGCCAGCAGCCAAAACAGGGGGCCGCAAGAGACCCAGTACTTC.

This clone is judged large. CDR3 protein: CASSPGLAIYEQYF. The CDR3 nucleotides are TGTGCCAGCAGTCCGGGACTAGCCATTTACGAGCAGTACTTC. V usage is TRBV7-2 and J usage is TRBJ2-7, with 9 nucleotides matching TRBD2. J lost 4 bases, V lost 6 bases, and 7 bases had no gene match. The CDR3 runs to 14 residues. Per germline, CDR1 SGHTA and CDR2 FQGNSA.

This clone is deemed large (0.1 to 1%). Other DNA sequences in this sample translate to the same CDR3. The rearrangement uses TRBV7-8 and TRBJ1-2; D is perhaps TRBD1 (6 bases). The CDR3 covers 13 residues. V gave up 3 bases and J gave up 6 bases, with 11 bases separating them. The V gene's germline CDR1 is SGHVS and CDR2 FQNEAQ. The DNA of the CDR3 is TGTGCCAGCAGCTTGGGAACAGGGAATGGCTACACCTTC. Protein: CASSLGTGNGYTF. The variable domain in full, completed from reference TRBV7-8 and TRBJ1-2, reads GAGVSQSPRYKVAKRGQDVALRCDPISGHVSLFWYQQALGQGPEFLTYFQNEAQLDKSGLPSDRFFAERPEGSVSTLKIQRTQQEDSAVYLCASSLGTGNGYTFGSGTRLTVV.

This clone was observed a few times. The CDR3 DNA is TGTGCCTGGAGTGTCCGGGGGAACACTGAAGCTTTCTTT. Its protein is CAWSVRGNTEAFF. The chain links TRBV30 to TRBJ1-1; the D is unclear. This CDR3 contains 13 residues. Germline assignment: CDR1 GTSNPN and CDR2 SVGIG (reference sequence). Trimming took 0 bases from V and 1 from J, leaving 6 bases between them.

The chain recombines TRBV5-4 with TRBJ2-1; 7 positions agree with TRBD1. With 3 bases clipped from V and 4 bases from J, the junction kept 4 bases outside the gene matches. Looked up from germline, CDR1 is SGHNT and CDR2 is YYREEE (reference sequence). The length of the CDR3 is 14 residues. This chain's CDR3 is CASSSGQRYNEQFF. The CDR3 nucleotides are TGTGCCAGCAGCTCGGGACAGCGTTACAATGAGCAGTTCTTC.

J is TRBJ2-5 and V is TRBV29-1; maybe TRBD2 (6 bases). Germline V CDR1 and CDR2: SQVTM, ANQGSEA. This CDR3 comprises 11 residues. V lost 6 bases and J 7 bases, leaving 12 bases between the germline ends. In DNA, the CDR3 is TGCAGCGTGGGGGGTGGAGGGACCCAGTACTTC. Protein product: CSVGGGGTQYF.

The gene calls are TRBV30 and TRBJ2-7; D call uncertain. This CDR3 spans 12 amino acids. Germline lookup yields CDR1 GTSNPN and CDR2 SVGIG (reference sequence). The V gene lost 2 bases and the J gene lost 5 bases, with 10 bases spanning the gap. The CDR3 bases are TGTGCCTGGAGTCTCACGGGTAACGAGCAGTACTTC. Translating it yields CAWSLTGNEQYF.

The V and J genes are TRBV5-1 and TRBJ1-1, with D unresolved. The CDR3 has 15 amino acids. V lost 3 bases to trimming and J lost 1 base, with 13 bases between them. Germline V lookup: CDR1 SGHRS, CDR2 YFSETQ. This CDR3 reads CASSSKQNWNTEAFF. DNA for the CDR3: TGCGCCAGCAGCTCAAAACAGAATTGGAACACTGAAGCTTTCTTT. The full variable domain, its missing parts supplied by reference TRBV5-1 and TRBJ1-1, is KAGVTQTPRYLIKTRGQQVTLSCSPISGHRSVSWYQQTPGQGLQFLFEYFSETQRNKGNFPGRFSGRQFSNSRSEMNVSTLELGDSALYLCASSSKQNWNTEAFFGQGTRLTVV.

This clone has just a few counts. This rearrangement joins TRBV5-4 to TRBJ1-1; D ambiguous. This CDR3 has 12 residues. Germline loops: CDR1 SGHNT, CDR2 YYREEE (reference sequence). V was clipped by 3 bases and J by 1 base, with 4 bases between them. CDR3 nucleotides: TGTGCCAGCAGCTGGGGGAACACTGAAGCTTTCTTT. It is translated as CASSWGNTEAFF.

V is TRBV6-1 and J is TRBJ2-2; perhaps TRBD2 as D (5 bases). The CDR3 runs to 15 residues. V dropped 4 bases and J dropped 0 bases, with 9 bases sitting between them. Per the germline V gene, CDR1 is MNHNS and CDR2 is SASEGT. CDR3 nucleotide sequence: TGTGCCAGCAGTGTCGGCGGGCCGAACACCGGGGAGCTGTTTTTT. Protein: CASSVGGPNTGELFF.

The chain is built from TRBV6-5 and TRBJ2-3; perhaps D is TRBD1 or TRBD2 (5 bases each). The CDR3 loop spans 14 amino acids. V was shortened by 5 bases and J by 4 bases, with 13 bases between the two germline ends. Germline V gene sequence: CDR1 MNHEY, CDR2 SVGAGI. CDR3: CASSPGPRADTQYF. In DNA, the CDR3 is TGTGCCAGCAGTCCGGGACCCCGGGCAGATACGCAGTATTTT.

This clone came up once. The V call is TRBV30, the J call TRBJ2-5; 8 positions agree with TRBD2. This CDR3 is 14 amino acids long. The germline gives CDR1 GTSNPN, CDR2 SVGIG (reference sequence). J was trimmed by 5 bases and V by 4 bases; bases with no gene match: 9. CDR3 DNA sequence: TGTGCCTGGAAAGGGTTAGCGGGGTGGGAGACCCAGTACTTC. Its translation: CAWKGLAGWETQYF.

This rearrangement joins TRBV9 to TRBJ2-1; 9 bases are a match to TRBD2. Germline CDR1 is SGDLS and CDR2 is YYNGEE. V lost 5 bases, J lost 5 bases, and 5 bases stayed unmatched. The CDR3 has 14 residues. CDR3 DNA: TGTGCCAGCAGTCGTAGCGGGAGCAACAATGAGCAGTTCTTC. Translated, it gives CASSRSGSNNEQFF.

The V gene is TRBV2, the J gene TRBJ2-5; 14 bases are a match to TRBD2. This CDR3 has 16 residues. Germline values: CDR1 SNHLY, CDR2 FYNNEI. The junction had 5 bases not matched to a gene; V was cut back by 6 bases and J by 2 bases. The CDR3 DNA sequence: TGTGCCAGCAGGGCCCGGACTAGCGGGGGGCAAGAGACCCAGTACTTC. It specifies CASRARTSGGQETQYF.

V and J are TRBV18 and TRBJ1-1, with 10 nucleotides matching TRBD1. Trimming at V came to 1 base and at J to 0 bases, leaving 5 bases not matched to a gene. Germline CDR1 KGHSH, CDR2 LQKENI. The CDR3 covers 17 residues. CDR3 coding DNA: TGTGCCAGCTCACCACAGGCGACAGGGGGCCTGAACACTGAAGCTTTCTTT. It encodes CASSPQATGGLNTEAFF.

V usage is TRBV7-2 and J usage is TRBJ2-3, with 10 bases identical to TRBD2. The CDR3 covers 15 residues. Germline assignment: CDR1 SGHTA and CDR2 FQGNSA. The V gene end was trimmed by 4 bases and the J gene end by 0 bases; junction bases not matched to a gene: 1. CDR3 bases: TGTGCCAGCAGCTCTAGCGGGGGTAGCACAGATACGCAGTATTTT. This sequence encodes CASSSSGGSTDTQYF.

The chain joins TRBV6-5 to TRBJ2-2; D perhaps matches TRBD2 (6 bases). The germline CDR1 and CDR2 sequences are MNHEY and SVGAGI. The CDR3 is 15 amino acids. Trimming took 0 bases from V and 4 from J, leaving 9 bases between them. The CDR3 loop is CASSYSGGSTGELFF. The CDR3 DNA reads as TGTGCCAGCAGTTACTCTGGGGGGAGCACCGGGGAGCTGTTTTTT.

The V and J genes are TRBV6-5 and TRBJ1-2, with TRBD1 matching 7 bases. Germline V CDR1 and CDR2: MNHEY, SVGAGI. This CDR3 region has 14 residues. Losses at the gene ends were 6 bases for V and 7 bases for J; bases not matched to a gene: 11. In nucleotides, the CDR3 is TGTGCCAGCAGCAAGACAGGGCAATGGAGTGGCTACACCTTC. It is translated as CASSKTGQWSGYTF.

The rearrangement joins TRBV27 to TRBJ1-2; tentative D call: TRBD1 (5 bases). The ends were cut back, 7 bases at V and 7 bases at J, with 16 bases in the middle. There are 13 residues in the CDR3. Germline V CDR1 and CDR2: MNHEY, SMNVEV (reference sequence). For the CDR3, the DNA is TGTGCCAGCACATCGGCCCCGGGGGTTGGCTACACCTTC. Residues: CASTSAPGVGYTF.

This clone was seen only once. The V gene is TRBV6-5, the J gene TRBJ2-2; D possibly corresponds to TRBD1 (6 bases). The V and J ends lost 6 bases and 6 bases respectively, with 14 bases between them. The CDR3 runs 14 residues. Per germline, CDR1 MNHEY and CDR2 SVGAGI. CDR3 protein: CASREQQGAGELFF. The CDR3 region has the DNA TGTGCCAGCAGGGAACAACAGGGTGCCGGGGAGCTGTTTTTT.

The chain joins TRBV18 to TRBJ2-5; D unresolved. Trimming shortened V by 5 bases and J by 5 bases, and 6 bases separated the two germline ends. The CDR3 has 11 residues. Germline CDR1 and CDR2: KGHSH and LQKENI. The CDR3 protein is CASSSGETQYF. CDR3 in DNA: TGTGCCAGCTCAAGTGGGGAGACCCAGTACTTC. The full variable domain, in which reference TRBV18 and TRBJ2-5 provide the parts outside the CDR3, is NAGVMQNPRHLVRRRGQEARLRCSPMKGHSHVYWYRQLPEEGLKFMVYLQKENIIDESGMPKERFSAEFPKEGPSILRIQQVVRGDSAAYFCASSSGETQYFGPGTRLLVL.

V usage is TRBV4-2 and J usage is TRBJ2-5; D not certain. The assigned J gene may be wrong: the sequence end matches TRBJ2-7 better. The CDR3 runs 14 residues. Per germline, CDR1 LGHNA and CDR2 YNFKEQ. The CDR3 sequence: CASSQDRSTYEQYF. CDR3 sequence (DNA): TGTGCCAGCAGCCAAGATAGGAGTACCTACGAGCAGTACTTC.

This clone rates as medium-sized. The genes are TRBV7-6 and TRBJ2-2; 9 nucleotides line up with TRBD1. Trimming at V came to 2 bases and at J to 4 bases, leaving 11 bases not matched to a gene. Germline-derived CDR1 and CDR2 are SGHVS and FNYEAQ. The CDR3 is made up of 18 amino acids. The DNA for the CDR3 is TGTGCCAGCAGCTTAAATATAGGGACAGGGTTATCCACCGGGGAGCTGTTTTTT. Translation gives CASSLNIGTGLSTGELFF.

Here the CDR3 reads CSTRQGPDEQFF. As DNA, the CDR3 is TGCAGCACAAGACAGGGCCCCGATGAGCAGTTCTTC. The V gene is TRBV29-1, the J gene TRBJ2-1, with 7 bases aligning to TRBD1. This CDR3 comprises 12 residues. V trimming: 8 bases; J trimming: 8 bases; junction bases outside the gene matches: 9. CDR1 is SQVTM and CDR2 is ANQGSEA in the germline V gene.

The chain carries TRBV28 and TRBJ2-2; 10 nucleotides match TRBD1. CDR1 is MDHEN, CDR2 SYDVKM, per germline. The CDR3 spans 17 residues. The junction had 11 bases not matched to a gene; V was cut back by 6 bases and J by 4 bases. The CDR3 spells CASRDSGTGAVTGELFF. CDR3 in DNA: TGTGCCAGCAGGGACTCCGGGACAGGGGCGGTCACCGGGGAGCTGTTTTTT.

This chain connects TRBV28 to TRBJ1-6; D is unresolved. The CDR3 runs 16 residues. The germline V gene has CDR1 MDHEN and CDR2 SYDVKM. V lost 5 bases, J lost 5 bases, and 16 bases lay in between. CDR3: CASSVLRVGHNSPLHF. The CDR3 bases are TGTGCCAGCAGTGTCCTGAGAGTAGGACATAATTCACCCCTCCACTTT.

In its sample, this clone was seen a few times. The chain combines TRBV11-2 with TRBJ2-2; possibly TRBD2 for D (7 bases). This CDR3 has 15 residues. CDR1 is SGHAT, CDR2 FQNNGV, per germline. V was pared by 1 base and J by 6 bases, with 12 bases between. Here the CDR3 reads CASSLAGGRAGELFF. Written as DNA, the CDR3 is TGTGCCAGCAGCTTAGCCGGGGGGCGGGCCGGGGAGCTGTTTTTT. Supplemented by reference TRBV11-2 and TRBJ2-2, the full variable domain reads EAGVAQSPRYKIIEKRQSVAFWCNPISGHATLYWYQQILGQGPKLLIQFQNNGVVDDSQLPKDRFSAERLKGVDSTLKIQPAKLEDSAVYLCASSLAGGRAGELFFGEGSRLTVL.

This clone was seen just once. The V gene is TRBV30, the J gene TRBJ1-5; unclear D gene. Germline lookup yields CDR1 GTSNPN and CDR2 SVGIG (reference sequence). The CDR3 has 14 amino acids. Trimming shortened V by 2 bases and J by 7 bases, and 15 bases separated the two germline ends. The CDR3 DNA is TGTGCCTGGAGTTTAGGTGAAGCTTGGCAGCCCCAGCATTTT. This encodes CAWSLGEAWQPQHF.

The chain recombines TRBV4-2 with TRBJ1-2; no definite D call. Trimming removed 3 bases from V and 4 bases from J, with 12 bases in between. The CDR3 length is 14 residues. Germline CDR1 and CDR2: LGHNA and YNFKEQ. In nucleotides, the CDR3 is TGTGCCAGCAGCCAGGGTCCCCTCGGCTATGGCTACACCTTC. This gives the protein CASSQGPLGYGYTF.